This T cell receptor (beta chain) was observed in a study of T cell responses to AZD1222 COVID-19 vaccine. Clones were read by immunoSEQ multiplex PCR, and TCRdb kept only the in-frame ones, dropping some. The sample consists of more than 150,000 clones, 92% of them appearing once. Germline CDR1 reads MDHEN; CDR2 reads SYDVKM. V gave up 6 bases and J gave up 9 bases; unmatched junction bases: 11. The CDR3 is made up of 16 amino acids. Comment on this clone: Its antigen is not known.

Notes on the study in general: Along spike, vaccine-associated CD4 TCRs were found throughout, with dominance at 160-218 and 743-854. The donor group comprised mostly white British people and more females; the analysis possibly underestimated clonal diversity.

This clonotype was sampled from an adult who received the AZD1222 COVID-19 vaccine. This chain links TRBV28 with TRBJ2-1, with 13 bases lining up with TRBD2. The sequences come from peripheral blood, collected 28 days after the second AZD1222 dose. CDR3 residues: CASRAPTSGRGGEQFF. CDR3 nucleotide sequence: TGTGCCAGCAGGGCACCTACTAGCGGGAGGGGTGGTGAGCAGTTCTTC.